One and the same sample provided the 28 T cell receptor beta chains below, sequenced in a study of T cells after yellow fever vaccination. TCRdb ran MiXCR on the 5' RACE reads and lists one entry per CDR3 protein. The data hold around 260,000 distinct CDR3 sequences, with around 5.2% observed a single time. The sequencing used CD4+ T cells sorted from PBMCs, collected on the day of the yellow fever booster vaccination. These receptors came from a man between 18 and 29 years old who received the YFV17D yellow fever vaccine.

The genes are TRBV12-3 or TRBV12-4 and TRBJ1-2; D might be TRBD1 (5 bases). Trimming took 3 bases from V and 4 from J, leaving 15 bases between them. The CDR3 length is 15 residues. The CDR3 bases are TGTGCCAGCAGTTTGGCGGGGACCCTCTTCTATGGCTACACCTTC. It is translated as CASSLAGTLFYGYTF.

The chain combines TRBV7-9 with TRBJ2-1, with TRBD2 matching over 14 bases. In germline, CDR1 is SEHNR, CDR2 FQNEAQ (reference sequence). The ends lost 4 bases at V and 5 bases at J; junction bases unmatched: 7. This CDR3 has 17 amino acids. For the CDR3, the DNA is TGTGCCAGCAGCTCCCGACTAGCGGGGGGGAAGAACAATGAGCAGTTCTTC. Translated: CASSSRLAGGKNNEQFF.

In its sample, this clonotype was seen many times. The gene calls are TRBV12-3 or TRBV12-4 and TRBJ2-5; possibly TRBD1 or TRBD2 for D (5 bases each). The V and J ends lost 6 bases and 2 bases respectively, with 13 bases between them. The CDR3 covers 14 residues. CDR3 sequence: CASSPTWGQETQYF. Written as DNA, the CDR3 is TGTGCCAGCAGCCCCACGTGGGGGCAAGAGACCCAGTACTTC.

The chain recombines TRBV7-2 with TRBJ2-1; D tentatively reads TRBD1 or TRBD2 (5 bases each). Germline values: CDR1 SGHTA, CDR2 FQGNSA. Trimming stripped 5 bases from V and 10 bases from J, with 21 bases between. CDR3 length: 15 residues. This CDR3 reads CASSITGTAAMEQFF. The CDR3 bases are TGTGCCAGCAGCATTACCGGGACGGCTGCAATGGAGCAGTTCTTC.

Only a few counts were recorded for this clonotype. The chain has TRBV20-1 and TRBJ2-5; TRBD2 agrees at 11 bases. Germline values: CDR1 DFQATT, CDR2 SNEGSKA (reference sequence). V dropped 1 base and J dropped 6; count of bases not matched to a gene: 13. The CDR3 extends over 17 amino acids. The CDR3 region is CSARVASGGPGTQTQYF. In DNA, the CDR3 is TGCAGTGCTAGAGTTGCTAGCGGGGGGCCCGGAACCCAGACCCAGTACTTC.

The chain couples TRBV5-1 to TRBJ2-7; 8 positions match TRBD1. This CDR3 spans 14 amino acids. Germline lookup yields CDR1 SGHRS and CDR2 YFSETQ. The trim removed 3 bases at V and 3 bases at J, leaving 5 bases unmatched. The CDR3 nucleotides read TGCGCCAGCAGCTATGGACAGGGAAACTACGAGCAGTACTTC. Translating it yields CASSYGQGNYEQYF.

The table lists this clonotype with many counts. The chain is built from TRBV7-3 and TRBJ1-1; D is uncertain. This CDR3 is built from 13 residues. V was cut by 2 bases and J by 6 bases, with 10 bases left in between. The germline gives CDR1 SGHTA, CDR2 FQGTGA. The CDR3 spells CASSLVPSAEAFF. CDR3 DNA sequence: TGTGCCAGCAGCTTAGTCCCCTCCGCTGAAGCTTTCTTT.

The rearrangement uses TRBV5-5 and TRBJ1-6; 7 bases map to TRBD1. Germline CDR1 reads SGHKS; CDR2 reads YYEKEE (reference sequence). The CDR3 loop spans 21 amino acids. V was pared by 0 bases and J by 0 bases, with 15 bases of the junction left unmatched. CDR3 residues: CASSLEQLARGTGSYNSPLHF. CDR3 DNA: TGTGCCAGCAGCTTGGAACAGCTTGCCAGGGGGACCGGCTCCTATAATTCACCCCTCCACTTT.

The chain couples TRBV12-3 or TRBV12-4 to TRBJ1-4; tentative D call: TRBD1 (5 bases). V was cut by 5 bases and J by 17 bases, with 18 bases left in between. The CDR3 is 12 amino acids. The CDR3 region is CASSPPGPLHFF. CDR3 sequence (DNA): TGTGCCAGCAGTCCGCCGGGACCCCTGCATTTTTTT.

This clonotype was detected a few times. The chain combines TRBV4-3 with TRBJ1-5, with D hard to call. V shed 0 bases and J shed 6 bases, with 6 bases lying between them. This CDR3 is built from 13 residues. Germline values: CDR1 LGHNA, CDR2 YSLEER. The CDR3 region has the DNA TGCGCCAGCAGCCAAGATATCTCTCAGCCCCAGCATTTT. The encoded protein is CASSQDISQPQHF.

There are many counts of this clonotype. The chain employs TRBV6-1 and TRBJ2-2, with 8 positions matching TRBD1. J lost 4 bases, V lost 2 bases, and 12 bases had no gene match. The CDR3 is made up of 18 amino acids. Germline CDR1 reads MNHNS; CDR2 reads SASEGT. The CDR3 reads CASSETSGTGIPTGELFF. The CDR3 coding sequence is TGTGCCAGCAGTGAAACCTCCGGGACAGGAATCCCCACCGGGGAGCTGTTTTTT.

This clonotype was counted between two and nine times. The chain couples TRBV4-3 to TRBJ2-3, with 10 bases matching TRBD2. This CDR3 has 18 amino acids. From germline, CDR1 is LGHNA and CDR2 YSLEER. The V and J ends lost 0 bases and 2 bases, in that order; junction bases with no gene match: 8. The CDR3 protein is CASSQDTLAGAYTDTQYF. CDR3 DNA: TGCGCCAGCAGCCAAGATACCCTAGCGGGGGCCTACACAGATACGCAGTATTTT.

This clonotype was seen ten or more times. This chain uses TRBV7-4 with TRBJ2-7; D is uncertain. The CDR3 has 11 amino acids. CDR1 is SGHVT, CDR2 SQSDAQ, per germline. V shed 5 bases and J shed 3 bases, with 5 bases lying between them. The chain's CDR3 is CASSLNYEQYV. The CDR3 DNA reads TGTGCCAGCAGCCTTAACTACGAGCAGTACGTC.

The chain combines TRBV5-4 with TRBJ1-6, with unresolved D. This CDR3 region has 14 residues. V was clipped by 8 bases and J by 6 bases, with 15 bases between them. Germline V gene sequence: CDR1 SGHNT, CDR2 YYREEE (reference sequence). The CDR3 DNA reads TGTGCCAGTAGCGCAGAGAAACTTAATTCACCCCTCCACTTT. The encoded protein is CASSAEKLNSPLHF.

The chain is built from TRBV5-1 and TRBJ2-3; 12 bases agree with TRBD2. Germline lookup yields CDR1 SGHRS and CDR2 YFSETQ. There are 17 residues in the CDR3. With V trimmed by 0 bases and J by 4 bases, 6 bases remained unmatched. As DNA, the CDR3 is TGCGCCAGCAGCTTGGTTCTAGCGGGGGGGCCAGCAGATACGCAGTATTTT. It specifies CASSLVLAGGPADTQYF.

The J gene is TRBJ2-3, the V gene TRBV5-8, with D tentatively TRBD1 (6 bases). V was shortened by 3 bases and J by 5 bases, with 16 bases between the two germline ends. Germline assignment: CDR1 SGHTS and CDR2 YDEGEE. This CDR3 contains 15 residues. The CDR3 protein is CASSWGRLVGDTQYF. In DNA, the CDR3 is TGTGCCAGCAGCTGGGGGCGACTCGTCGGAGATACGCAGTATTTT.

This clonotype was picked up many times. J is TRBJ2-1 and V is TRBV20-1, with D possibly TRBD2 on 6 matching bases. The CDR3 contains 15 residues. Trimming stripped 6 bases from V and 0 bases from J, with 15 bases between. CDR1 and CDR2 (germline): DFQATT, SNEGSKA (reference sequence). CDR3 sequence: CSALGLSSSYNEQFF. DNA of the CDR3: TGCAGTGCGCTGGGACTTTCCAGCTCCTACAATGAGCAGTTCTTC.

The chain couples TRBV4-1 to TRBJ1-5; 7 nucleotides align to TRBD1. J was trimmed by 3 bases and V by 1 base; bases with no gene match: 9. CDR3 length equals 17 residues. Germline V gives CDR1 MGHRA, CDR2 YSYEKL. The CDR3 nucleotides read TGCGCCAGCAGCCAAGGTTTCGGGGACAGACTCAATCAGCCCCAGCATTTT. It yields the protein CASSQGFGDRLNQPQHF.

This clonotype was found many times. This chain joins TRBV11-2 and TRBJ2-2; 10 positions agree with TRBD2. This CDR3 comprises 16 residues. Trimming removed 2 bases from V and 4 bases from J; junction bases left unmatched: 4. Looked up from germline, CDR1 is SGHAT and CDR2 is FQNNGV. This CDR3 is CASSLLAGAFTGELFF. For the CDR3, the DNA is TGTGCCAGCAGCTTACTAGCGGGGGCGTTCACCGGGGAGCTGTTTTTT.

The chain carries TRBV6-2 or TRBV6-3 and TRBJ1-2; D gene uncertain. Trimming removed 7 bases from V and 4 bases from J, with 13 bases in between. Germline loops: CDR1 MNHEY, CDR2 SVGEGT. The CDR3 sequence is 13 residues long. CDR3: CASNPYPSYGYTF. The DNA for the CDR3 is TGTGCCAGCAATCCGTACCCGAGCTATGGCTACACCTTC.

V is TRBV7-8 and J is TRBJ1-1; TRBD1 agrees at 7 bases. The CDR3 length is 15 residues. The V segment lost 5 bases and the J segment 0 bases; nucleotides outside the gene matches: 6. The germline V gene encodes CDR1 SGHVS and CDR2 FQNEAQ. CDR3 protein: CASSQGGRVNTEAFF. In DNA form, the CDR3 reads TGTGCCAGCAGCCAGGGGGGGAGGGTGAACACTGAAGCTTTCTTT.

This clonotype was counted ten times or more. CDR3 bases: TGTGCCAGCAGTTACCTGGTAGTGGAGACCCAGTACTTC. This sequence encodes CASSYLVVETQYF. The genes are TRBV6-2 or TRBV6-3 and TRBJ2-5; D gene uncertain. V gave up 2 bases and J gave up 5 bases, with 9 bases separating them. CDR1 is MNHEY, CDR2 SVGEGT, per germline. CDR3 size: 13 residues.

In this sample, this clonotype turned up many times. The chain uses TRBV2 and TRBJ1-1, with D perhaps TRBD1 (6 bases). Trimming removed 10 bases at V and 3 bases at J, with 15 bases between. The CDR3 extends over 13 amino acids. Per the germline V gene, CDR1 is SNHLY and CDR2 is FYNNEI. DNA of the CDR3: TGTGCCACCAAGGTGGCAGGGGACACTGAAGCTTTCTTT. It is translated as CATKVAGDTEAFF. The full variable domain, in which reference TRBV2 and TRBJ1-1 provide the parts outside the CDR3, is EPEVTQTPSHQVTQMGQEVILRCVPISNHLYFYWYRQILGQKVEFLVSFYNNEISEKSEIFDDQFSVERPDGSNFTLKIRSTKLEDSAMYFCATKVAGDTEAFFGQGTRLTVV.

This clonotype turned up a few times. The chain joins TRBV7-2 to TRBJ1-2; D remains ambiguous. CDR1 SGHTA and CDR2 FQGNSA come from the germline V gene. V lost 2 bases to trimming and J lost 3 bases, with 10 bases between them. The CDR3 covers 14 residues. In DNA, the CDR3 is TGTGCCAGCAGCTTATCGGACGGATACTATGGCTACACCTTC. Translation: CASSLSDGYYGYTF.

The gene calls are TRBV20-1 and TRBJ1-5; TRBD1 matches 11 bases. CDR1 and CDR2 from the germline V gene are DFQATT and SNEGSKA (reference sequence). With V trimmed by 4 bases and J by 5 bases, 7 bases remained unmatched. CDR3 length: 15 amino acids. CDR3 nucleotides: TGCAGTGCTACCACCGGGACAGGGGGTCATCAGCCCCAGCATTTT. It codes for CSATTGTGGHQPQHF.

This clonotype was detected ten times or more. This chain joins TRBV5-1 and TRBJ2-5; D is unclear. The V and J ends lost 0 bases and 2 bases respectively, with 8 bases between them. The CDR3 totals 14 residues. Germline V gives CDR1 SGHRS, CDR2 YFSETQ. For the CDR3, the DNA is TGCGCCAGCAGCTTGGTAGCTCAACAAGAGACCCAGTACTTC. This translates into CASSLVAQQETQYF.

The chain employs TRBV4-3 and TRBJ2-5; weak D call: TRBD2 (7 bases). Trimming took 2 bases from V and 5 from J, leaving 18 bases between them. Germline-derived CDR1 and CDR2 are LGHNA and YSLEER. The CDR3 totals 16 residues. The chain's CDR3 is CASSQWAGAPSETQYF. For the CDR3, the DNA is TGCGCCAGCAGCCAATGGGCGGGGGCGCCGTCGGAGACCCAGTACTTC.

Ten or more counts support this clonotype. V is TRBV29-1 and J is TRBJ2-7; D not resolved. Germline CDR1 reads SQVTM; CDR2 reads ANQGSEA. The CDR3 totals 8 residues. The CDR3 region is CSAKPRPV. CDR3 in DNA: TGCAGCGCCAAGCCCCGACCGGTC.